The next 28 T cell receptor beta chains were all read from a single sample in a study of Graves' ophthalmopathy and Graves' hyperthyroidism. The sequenced template was RNA, covering the TCR beta CDR3 region. First-round RT-PCR used HTBI primers; second-round multiplex PCR followed. TCRdb re-analysed the multiplex PCR reads in MiXCR, keeping a single row per CDR3 protein. Among fewer than 400,000 distinct CDR3 sequences listed, about 17% were seen once. Sequenced sample: peripheral blood. These receptors were taken from a woman younger than 35 with Graves' ophthalmopathy.

This clonotype was seen repeatedly, ten times or more. The CDR3, as DNA: TGTGCCACCAGTGATCGACAGACAGGGGGCAACACCGGGGAGCTGTTTTTT. This encodes CATSDRQTGGNTGELFF. The V gene is TRBV24-1, the J gene TRBJ2-2; 10 nucleotides agree with TRBD1. From germline, CDR1 is KGHDR and CDR2 SFDVKD. V lost 3 bases, J lost 2 bases, and 5 bases stayed unmatched. This CDR3 is built from 17 residues.

The genes are TRBV28 and TRBJ1-1; D is perhaps TRBD1 (5 bases). V lost 5 bases to trimming and J lost 9 bases, with 16 bases between them. Per germline, CDR1 MDHEN and CDR2 SYDVKM. The CDR3 runs to 13 residues. The CDR3 DNA reads as TGTGCCAGCAGTACTAGGGTGGGGGTAAAAGCTTTCTTT. It is translated as CASSTRVGVKAFF.

The table lists this clonotype with many counts. The gene calls are TRBV7-3 and TRBJ1-6; unclear D gene. This CDR3 comprises 12 residues. Germline V gene data show CDR1 as SGHTA and CDR2 as FQGTGA. V was shortened by 3 bases and J by 9 bases, with 6 bases between the two germline ends. DNA for the CDR3: TGTGCCAGCAGCTTCCTCGGTTCACCCCTCCACTTT. Translated, it gives CASSFLGSPLHF.

V gene TRBV20-1 combines with J gene TRBJ2-2, with D maybe TRBD2 (6 bases). CDR1 is DFQATT, CDR2 SNEGSKA, per germline (reference sequence). V was cut by 3 bases and J by 6 bases, with 17 bases left in between. The CDR3 consists of 15 residues. CDR3 nucleotides: TGCAGTGCTAGTAGCCCCATGAGGGAGGCCGGGGAGCTGTTTTTT. It yields the protein CSASSPMREAGELFF.

Many counts were recorded for this clonotype. V gene TRBV7-8 combines with J gene TRBJ1-6, with 9 bases identical to TRBD1. CDR3 size: 14 residues. With V trimmed by 4 bases and J by 10 bases, 5 bases remained unmatched. Germline V lookup: CDR1 SGHVS, CDR2 FQNEAQ. CDR3 sequence reads: CASSSRDRDSPLHF. CDR3 DNA: TGTGCCAGCAGCTCCCGGGACAGGGACTCACCCCTCCACTTT.

The CDR3 DNA sequence: TGTGCCAGCAGCTTATGGGAAGGGGCAGGGGACGAGCAGTACTTC. Protein product: CASSLWEGAGDEQYF. J is TRBJ2-7 and V is TRBV7-6; perhaps TRBD1 as D (6 bases). The CDR3 extends over 15 amino acids. Trimming removed 2 bases from V and 5 bases from J, with 16 bases in between. Per the germline V gene, CDR1 is SGHVS and CDR2 is FNYEAQ. The full variable domain, in which reference TRBV7-6 and TRBJ2-7 provide the parts outside the CDR3, is GAGVSQSPRYKVTKRGQDVALRCDPISGHVSLYWYRQALGQGPEFLTYFNYEAQQDKSGLPNDRFSAERPEGSISTLTIQRTEQRDSAMYRCASSLWEGAGDEQYFGPGTRLTVT.

This clonotype was observed at least ten times. The V call is TRBV11-2, the J call TRBJ1-2, with D possibly matching TRBD1 (6 bases). V was shortened by 5 bases and J by 8 bases, with 15 bases between the two germline ends. Germline-derived CDR1 and CDR2 are SGHAT and FQNNGV. The CDR3 spans 13 residues. CDR3 sequence reads: CASSRGMAGGYTF. CDR3 bases: TGTGCCAGCAGCAGGGGGATGGCTGGAGGCTACACCTTC.

This clonotype was seen ten or more times. A much larger clone sits a single nucleotide away, making a read error possible. V usage is TRBV12-5 and J usage is TRBJ1-1, with D possibly TRBD1 on 6 matching bases. Germline assignment: CDR1 LGHNT and CDR2 FRNRAP. The germline V and J ends were trimmed by 4 bases and 5 bases, with 8 bases remaining between them. The CDR3 sequence is 12 residues long. The CDR3 nucleotides read TGTGCTAGTGGTTACAGGGAGACTGAAGCTTTCTTT. It yields the protein CASGYRETEAFF.

The chain has TRBV5-1 and TRBJ1-2, with D maybe TRBD1 (6 bases). The CDR3 covers 15 residues. Between the trimmed V and J ends, which lost 5 bases and 3 bases, there was a span of 17 bases. Germline assignment: CDR1 SGHRS and CDR2 YFSETQ. The CDR3 DNA is TGCGCCAGCAGTACGCTACAGGGTCCTCACTATGGCTACACCTTC. Amino acid sequence: CASSTLQGPHYGYTF.

This clonotype showed up many times. This sequence joins TRBV5-1 and TRBJ2-7; 12 bases agree with TRBD1. With 4 bases clipped from V and 5 bases from J, the junction kept 7 bases outside the gene matches. Germline CDR1 is SGHRS and CDR2 is YFSETQ. CDR3 length: 15 residues. The CDR3: CASSATGTGGNEQYF. CDR3 bases: TGCGCCAGCAGCGCCACCGGGACAGGGGGCAACGAGCAGTACTTC.

This chain links TRBV3-1 with TRBJ1-3; D possibly corresponds to TRBD1 (5 bases). This CDR3 is 14 amino acids long. V lost 3 bases, J lost 4 bases, and 10 bases lay in between. Germline CDR1 reads LGHDT; CDR2 reads YNNKEL (reference sequence). The chain's CDR3 is CASSQAGTGNTIYF. For the CDR3, the DNA is TGTGCCAGCAGCCAGGCAGGGACGGGAAACACCATATATTTT.

This clonotype was observed at least ten times. The V gene is TRBV2, the J gene TRBJ2-2; perhaps TRBD2 as D (5 bases). The CDR3 loop spans 14 amino acids. V gave up 3 bases and J gave up 4 bases, with 9 bases separating them. Germline V gene lookup returns CDR1 SNHLY and CDR2 FYNNEI. CDR3 sequence (DNA): TGTGCCAGCAGTGACCGTGAGGGCACCGGGGAGCTGTTTTTT. This codes for CASSDREGTGELFF.

This clonotype was observed at least ten times. V and J are TRBV6-1 and TRBJ2-2; tentatively, D is TRBD2 (5 bases). V was cut by 0 bases and J by 8 bases, with 7 bases left in between. The CDR3 contains 13 residues. Germline CDR1 MNHNS, CDR2 SASEGT. CDR3 in amino acids: CASSEAEVGELFF. Written as DNA, the CDR3 is TGTGCCAGCAGTGAAGCGGAGGTTGGGGAGCTGTTTTTT.

This clonotype was seen repeatedly, ten times or more. This chain joins TRBV6-2 or TRBV6-3 and TRBJ2-5, with unresolved D. V lost 3 bases, J lost 5 bases, and 10 bases lay in between. There are 13 residues in the CDR3. Per germline, CDR1 MNHEY and CDR2 SVGEGT. In DNA, the CDR3 is TGTGCCAGCAGTTATGGTGGGTTGGAGACCCAGTACTTC. It translates to CASSYGGLETQYF.

This clonotype came up once. This rearrangement joins TRBV7-2 to TRBJ2-7, with a possible D match to TRBD1 (5 bases). Looked up from germline, CDR1 is SGHTA and CDR2 is FQGNSA. CDR3 length: 14 residues. Trimming pared 1 base from V and 2 bases from J, leaving 9 bases between. The CDR3 DNA reads as TGTGCCAGCAGCTTAGAAGACAGCCCCTACGAGCAGTACTTC. It is translated as CASSLEDSPYEQYF.

The sample holds a few counts of this clonotype. The chain joins TRBV6-5 to TRBJ2-7; tentative D call: TRBD2 (6 bases). CDR1 MNHEY and CDR2 SVGAGI come from the germline V gene. The CDR3 contains 16 residues. V lost 0 bases and J lost 0, with 12 bases in between. In nucleotides, the CDR3 is TGTGCCAGCAGTTACTCCCCCGGAGCGGGCTCCTACGAGCAGTACTTC. This gives the protein CASSYSPGAGSYEQYF.

This clonotype was observed at least ten times. This chain links TRBV7-2 with TRBJ2-5, with D unclear. V shed 5 bases and J shed 0 bases, with 10 bases lying between them. CDR3 length equals 14 residues. Germline lookup yields CDR1 SGHTA and CDR2 FQGNSA. The CDR3: CASSHRRHQETQYF. DNA of the CDR3: TGTGCCAGCAGCCACCGTCGGCACCAAGAGACCCAGTACTTC.

The CDR3 loop reads CASSLTWENYGYTF. In DNA form, the CDR3 reads TGTGCCAGCAGCCTCACCTGGGAGAACTATGGCTACACCTTC. The genes are TRBV7-2 and TRBJ1-2; D gene ambiguous. Germline V gene data show CDR1 as SGHTA and CDR2 as FQGNSA. The V end was cut by 5 bases, the J end by 2 bases, with 12 bases between. The CDR3 contains 14 residues.

In its sample, this clonotype was seen many times. The chain has TRBV6-1 and TRBJ1-5; D is possibly TRBD1 (5 bases). CDR3 length: 13 residues. Germline CDR1 and CDR2: MNHNS and SASEGT. Trimming pared 6 bases from V and 3 bases from J, leaving 9 bases between. The CDR3 sequence is CASSLTDNQPQHF. The CDR3 coding sequence is TGTGCCAGCAGCCTGACAGACAATCAGCCCCAGCATTTT.

This clonotype was observed at least ten times. The rearrangement links TRBV12-5 to TRBJ2-5; the match to TRBD1 covers 7 bases. V shed 1 base, J shed 2 bases, and the junction held 4 bases outside the gene matches. CDR1 is LGHNT, CDR2 FRNRAP, per germline. The CDR3 totals 15 residues. CDR3 region: CASGLGGQEQETQYF. The CDR3 DNA is TGTGCTAGTGGTTTGGGCGGACAGGAACAAGAGACCCAGTACTTC.

This clonotype was counted ten times or more. The V call is TRBV7-2, the J call TRBJ1-5; 7 bases are a match to TRBD1. CDR3 length equals 14 residues. V was pared by 4 bases and J by 10 bases, with 10 bases of the junction left unmatched. The germline V gene has CDR1 SGHTA and CDR2 FQGNSA. CDR3 DNA: TGTGCCAGCAGCTCCGGACTCGACAGGGAACCCCAGCATTTT. Amino acids: CASSSGLDREPQHF.

The chain employs TRBV28 and TRBJ2-7; TRBD2 agrees at 11 bases. Trimming cost V 1 base and J 0 bases; bases outside gene matches: 2. The CDR3 spans 16 residues. CDR1 is MDHEN, CDR2 SYDVKM, per germline. CDR3 sequence reads: CASSLLTSGISYEQYF. The CDR3 DNA sequence: TGTGCCAGCAGTTTATTGACTAGCGGGATCTCCTACGAGCAGTACTTC. The variable domain in full, completed from reference TRBV28 and TRBJ2-7, reads DVKVTQSSRYLVKRTGEKVFLECVQDMDHENMFWYRQDPGLGLRLIYFSYDVKMKEKGDIPEGYSVSREKKERFSLILESASTNQTSMYLCASSLLTSGISYEQYFGPGTRLTVT.

This clonotype was seen at least ten times. Mismatch with germline at one junction end may stem from a read error. V usage is TRBV6-1 and J usage is TRBJ1-1; no reliable D call. CDR1 and CDR2 from the germline V gene are MNHNS and SASEGT. CDR3 size: 13 residues. The CDR3 here is CASSPSGNTGAFF. CDR3 in DNA: TGTGCCAGCAGTCCCAGCGGCAACACTGGAGCTTTCTTT.

V is TRBV19 and J is TRBJ1-5; D may be TRBD1 (6 bases). The germline V and J ends were trimmed by 6 bases and 3 bases, with 12 bases remaining between them. CDR1 is LNHDA and CDR2 is SQIVND in the germline V gene (reference sequence). The CDR3 is 14 amino acids. CDR3 DNA sequence: TGTGCCAGTAGCCCACAGGGACCCAATCAGCCCCAGCATTTT. This gives the protein CASSPQGPNQPQHF.

This clonotype was counted at least ten times. The chain carries TRBV27 and TRBJ1-2; D gene ambiguous. Trimming pared 5 bases from V and 0 bases from J, leaving 7 bases between. The CDR3 sequence is 13 residues long. Germline V gene sequence: CDR1 MNHEY, CDR2 SMNVEV (reference sequence). CDR3 nucleotide sequence: TGTGCCAGCAGTCAGACTGCTAACTATGGCTACACCTTC. Its translation is CASSQTANYGYTF.

This chain joins TRBV12-3 or TRBV12-4 and TRBJ1-1, with 10 bases that match TRBD1. CDR3 length: 16 amino acids. V was pared by 4 bases and J by 1 base, with 6 bases of the junction left unmatched. CDR3 amino acids: CASSSRGQGKNTEAFF. In DNA, the CDR3 is TGTGCCAGCAGTTCACGGGGACAGGGGAAGAACACTGAAGCTTTCTTT.

The V gene is TRBV7-2, the J gene TRBJ2-7; 7 positions agree with TRBD2. The length of the CDR3 is 16 residues. Trimming cost V 2 bases and J 3 bases; bases outside gene matches: 10. CDR1 SGHTA and CDR2 FQGNSA come from the germline V gene. The CDR3 reads CASSLFPWGGSYEQYF. CDR3 sequence (DNA): TGTGCCAGCAGCTTATTCCCTTGGGGAGGGAGCTACGAGCAGTACTTC.

At least ten counts were recorded for this clonotype. The chain has TRBV29-1 and TRBJ1-2, with D hard to call. The V end was cut by 3 bases, the J end by 1 base, with 3 bases between. Germline CDR1 is SQVTM and CDR2 is ANQGSEA. This CDR3 spans 11 amino acids. The CDR3 DNA is TGCAGCGTTGATAATAACTATGGCTACACCTTC. Its translation is CSVDNNYGYTF.